This T cell receptor beta chain was captured in a study of T cell responses to AZD1222 COVID-19 vaccine. Study results and caveats: Receipt of two AZD1222 doses was followed by a rise in Spike-specific TCR breadth and depth. Only five to seven individuals given AZD1222 were seropositive at baseline.

Only one count was recorded for this clone. Its target is unknown. V lost 1 base, J lost 6 bases, and 11 bases stayed unmatched. The CDR3 totals 17 residues. The germline V gene has CDR1 MGHDK and CDR2 SYGVNS. TCRdb keeps only in-frame clones here, not all; method: immunoSEQ multiplex PCR. This sample carries roughly 100,000 clones, 82% of them seen once, and the ten largest clones take 5%. The source of this sequence is an adult in good health. The V gene is TRBV25-1, the J gene TRBJ2-1; 8 positions agree with TRBD1. This material consisted of peripheral blood, taken on day 0 of AZD1222 vaccination. The CDR3 region is CASSELPLGQGGNEQFF. The CDR3 DNA is TGTGCCAGCAGTGAATTACCACTAGGACAGGGTGGCAATGAGCAGTTCTTC.